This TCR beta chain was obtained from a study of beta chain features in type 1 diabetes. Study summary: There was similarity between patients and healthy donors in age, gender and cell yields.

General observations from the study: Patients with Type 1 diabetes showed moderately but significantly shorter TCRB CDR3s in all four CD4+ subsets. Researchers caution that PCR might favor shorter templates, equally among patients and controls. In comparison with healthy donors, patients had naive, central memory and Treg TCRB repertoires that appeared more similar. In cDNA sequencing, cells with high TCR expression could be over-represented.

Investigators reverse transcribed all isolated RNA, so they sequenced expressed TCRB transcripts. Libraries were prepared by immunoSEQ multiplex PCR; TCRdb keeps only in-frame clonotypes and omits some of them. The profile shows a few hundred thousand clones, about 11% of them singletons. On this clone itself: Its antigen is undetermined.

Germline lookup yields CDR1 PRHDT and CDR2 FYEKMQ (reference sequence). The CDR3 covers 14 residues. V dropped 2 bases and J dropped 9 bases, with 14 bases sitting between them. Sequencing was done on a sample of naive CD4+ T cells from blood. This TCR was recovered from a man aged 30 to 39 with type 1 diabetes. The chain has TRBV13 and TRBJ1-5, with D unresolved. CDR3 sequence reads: CASSLRTGGLPQHF. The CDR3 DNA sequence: TGTGCCAGCAGCTTAAGGACCGGCGGGTTGCCCCAGCATTTT. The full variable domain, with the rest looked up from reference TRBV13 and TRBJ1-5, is AAGVIQSPRHLIKEKRETATLKCYPIPRHDTVYWYQQGPGQDPQFLISFYEKMQSDKGSIPDRFSAQQFSDYHSELNMSSLELGDSALYFCASSLRTGGLPQHFGDGTRLSIL.